The text below deals with one TCR beta chain. The record originates from a study of cytomegalovirus exposure and HLA in healthy donors. The study ran its PCR with 60 Vbeta and 13 Jbeta primers. Authors' processing steps: Later, an analysis found roughly 80 million unique TCR beta chains, and roughly 9.9 million of these were shared. Assay: immunoSEQ multiplex PCR; the TCRdb copy retains only in-frame clones and omits some. D and trimming were read from the DNA, whereas the V and J calls and clone size are those reported in that table. The sample holds about 99,000 clones. The donors (healthy individuals) were bone marrow donors. This CDR3 spans 14 amino acids. From germline, CDR1 is SGHTA and CDR2 FQGNSA. The V segment lost 0 bases and the J segment 6 bases; nucleotides outside the gene matches: 1.

The source material was PBMCs. This TCR derives from a man aged 40-55 years in good health and CMV-seronegative. This sequence joins TRBV7-2 and TRBJ2-2; TRBD2 matches at 7 bases. For the CDR3, the DNA is TGTGCCAGCAGCTTAGCCGCGGGAGCCGGGGAGCTGTTTTTT. It translates to CASSLAAGAGELFF. The variable domain in full, completed from reference TRBV7-2 and TRBJ2-2, reads GAGVSQSPSNKVTEKGKDVELRCDPISGHTALYWYRQSLGQGLEFLIYFQGNSAPDKSGLPSDRFSAERTGGSVSTLTIQRTQQEDSAVYLCASSLAAGAGELFFGEGSRLTVL.